The clone carrying this T cell receptor (beta chain) was seen ten or more times. The antigen is not known. Molecular barcoded adaptors covering alpha/delta and beta/gamma chains were used on around 370 ng RNA. Each CDR3 protein is one row after TCRdb ran MiXCR on the reads. This table has about 90,000 distinct CDR3 sequences, more than 9% appearing once. Germline-derived CDR1 and CDR2 are SGHRS and YFSETQ. The CDR3 is 15 residues long. V was cut by 4 bases and J by 4 bases, with 17 bases left in between. This sample stems from a study of read filtering for tumor transcriptome and immune sequencing. Study context: After DNase treatment, RNA was made into whole-transcriptome libraries. Per sample, TCR-region reads ranged about 4 to 11 million by IR-seq, roughly 80 to 1,300 by RNA-seq. Study results and limitations: Correlation between methods rose after single-read clonotypes were removed.

The genes are TRBV5-1 and TRBJ1-2; tentatively, D is TRBD1 (5 bases). This TCR came from a donor at least 40 years old with multiple myeloma. The sequencing input was a population of CD138-negative cells sorted from bone marrow. CDR3 DNA: TGCGCCAGCAGCCCAAGGGACGCCTTAGGCTATGGCTACACCTTC. Translating gives CASSPRDALGYGYTF.